Below, one T cell receptor beta chain is given with its context. Its matching antigen is unknown. This CDR3 comprises 18 residues. With 2 bases clipped from V and 4 bases from J, the junction kept 8 bases outside the gene matches. These data come from a study of T-cell memory formation after mild COVID-19. Study at large: Largely, TCR clusters stayed within a single donor.

Study observations and caveats: The study found contracting CD4+ clones mainly in CM and EM and contracting CD8+ clones in EMRA.

The TCR alpha and TCR beta cDNA libraries, bearing sample barcodes and UMIs, were generated by 5'RACE using constant-segment primers. TCRdb redid the calling of the 5' RACE reads with MiXCR, one entry per CDR3 protein. The sample lists roughly 400,000 distinct CDR3 sequences, 15% to 20% occurring once. The clonotype originates from a man aged 18 to 30 who had mild COVID-19 (a few samples of this study predate the infection). Cell type and time point are not known. Sequenced material: PBMCs or a T cell subset sorted from them (not recorded which). This chain uses TRBV12-3 or TRBV12-4 with TRBJ2-5; TRBD2 agrees at 15 bases. The DNA of the CDR3 is TGTGCCAGCAGTTTATCGGGGACTAGCGGGGGGTTAGCAGAGACCCAGTACTTC. This codes for CASSLSGTSGGLAETQYF.